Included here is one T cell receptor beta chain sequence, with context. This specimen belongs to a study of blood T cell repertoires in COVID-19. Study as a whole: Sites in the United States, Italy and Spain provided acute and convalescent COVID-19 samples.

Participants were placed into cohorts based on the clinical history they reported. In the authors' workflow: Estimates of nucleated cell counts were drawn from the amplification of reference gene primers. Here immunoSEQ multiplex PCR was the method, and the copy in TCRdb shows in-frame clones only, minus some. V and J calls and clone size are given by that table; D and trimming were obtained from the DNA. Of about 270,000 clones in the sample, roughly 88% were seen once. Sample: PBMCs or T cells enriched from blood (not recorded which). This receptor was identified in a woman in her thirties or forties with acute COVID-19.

The CDR3 nucleotides are TGTGCCACCAGCAGAACTAGCGGGGCCTACGAGCAGTACTTC. Translated: CATSRTSGAYEQYF. The V gene is TRBV15, the J gene TRBJ2-7, with 10 bases identical to TRBD2. Per the germline V gene, CDR1 is LNHNV and CDR2 is YYDKDF (reference sequence). CDR3 size: 14 residues. The V and J ends lost 2 bases and 2 bases, in that order; junction bases with no gene match: 0.